These T cell receptor beta chains were read from a single sample in a study of shared clonotypes between healthy human individuals. Clones were read by immunoSEQ multiplex PCR, and TCRdb kept only the in-frame ones, dropping some. The sample lists approximately 600,000 clones, roughly 96% seen once, with about 0.11% in the top ten. The material sequenced was naive CD8+ T cells sorted from blood. Source of these receptors: a young woman in good health. Each CDR3 is given with its conserved first and last residue. D genes are given only for firm matches. Rows may omit the clone size; those that give it use once, few, many or a size class.

V gene	J gene	clone size	CDR3 length	D gene	CDR3 protein	CDR3 DNA
TRBV7-9	TRBJ2-7	NA	15	NA	CASSLVGASFNEQYF	TGTGCCAGCAGCTTAGTGGGAGCTAGCTTCAACGAGCAGTACTTC
TRBV15	TRBJ2-7	NA	13	NA	CATSPTSGFEQYF	TGTGCCACCAGCCCGACGAGCGGCTTCGAGCAGTACTTC
TRBV28	TRBJ2-7	NA	12	NA	CASTGSSYEQYF	TGTGCCAGCACGGGGTCTTCCTACGAGCAGTACTTC
TRBV6-1	TRBJ2-7	NA	18	NA	CASSEGLGLAPSSYEQYF	TGTGCCAGCAGTGAAGGGTTGGGGCTAGCTCCTTCCTCCTACGAGCAGTACTTC
TRBV5-4	TRBJ2-7	NA	13	TRBD1	CASSLQGSYEQYF	TGTGCCAGCAGCTTACAGGGGTCCTACGAGCAGTACTTC
TRBV19	TRBJ2-7	NA	15	TRBD1	CASSPGQGVYYEQYF	TGTGCCAGTAGTCCTGGACAGGGGGTTTACTACGAGCAGTACTTC
TRBV4-1	TRBJ2-7	NA	16	NA	CASSQDRSTLTYEQYF	TGCGCCAGCAGCCAAGATCGGTCCACCCTGACCTACGAGCAGTACTTC
TRBV29-1	TRBJ2-3	NA	16	NA	CSVEDRDSYFTDTQYF	TGCAGCGTTGAAGACCGGGACTCTTATTTCACAGATACGCAGTATTTT
TRBV6-1	TRBJ1-2	NA	12	NA	CASRQENYGYTF	TGTGCCAGCAGACAGGAGAACTATGGCTACACCTTC
TRBV11-2	TRBJ2-7	once	15	NA	CASSLDGRRSYEQYF	TGTGCCAGCAGCTTGGATGGACGGCGCTCCTACGAGCAGTACTTC
TRBV5-1	TRBJ2-7	NA	12	NA	CASSLGTYEQYF	TGCGCCAGCAGCTTAGGAACCTACGAGCAGTACTTC
TRBV13	TRBJ1-2	NA	15	NA	CASSAVGPTKRGYTF	TGTGCCAGCAGCGCGGTGGGACCGACAAAGCGGGGCTACACCTTC
TRBV19	TRBJ2-7	NA	14	TRBD1	CASRRTGASYEQYF	TGTGCCAGTAGGCGGACAGGTGCCTCCTACGAGCAGTACTTC
TRBV7-8	TRBJ2-7	NA	15	TRBD2	CASSLGLREGYEQYF	TGTGCCAGCAGCTTAGGCTTGCGGGAGGGCTACGAGCAGTACTTC
TRBV14	TRBJ2-1	NA	13	NA	CASSQTAYNEQFF	TGTGCCAGCAGCCAAACTGCCTACAATGAGCAGTTCTTC
TRBV12-5	TRBJ2-1	NA	15	TRBD2	CASGLGTSGSDEQFF	TGTGCTAGTGGTCTAGGGACTAGCGGGAGTGATGAGCAGTTCTTC
TRBV6-1	TRBJ2-1	NA	14	TRBD1	CASSLGQGFREQFF	TGTGCCAGCAGTCTAGGACAGGGGTTTCGTGAGCAGTTCTTC
TRBV27	TRBJ1-1	NA	13	TRBD1	CASSWDRNTEAFF	TGTGCCAGCAGTTGGGACAGGAACACTGAAGCTTTCTTT
TRBV7-2	TRBJ2-3	NA	17	NA	CASSLGPIYKGGDTQYF	TGTGCCAGCAGCTTAGGGCCTATCTACAAAGGGGGAGATACGCAGTATTTT
TRBV9	TRBJ2-1	NA	17	TRBD2	CASSERQKLAGWDEQFF	TGTGCCAGCAGCGAGCGCCAAAAACTAGCGGGATGGGATGAGCAGTTCTTC
TRBV7-8	TRBJ1-4	NA	14	NA	CASSLDTIGEKLFF	TGTGCCAGCAGCTTAGACACCATAGGGGAAAAACTGTTTTTT
TRBV19	TRBJ1-1	NA	16	NA	CASSIDPGRLNTEAFF	TGTGCCAGTAGTATAGATCCCGGACGGCTGAACACTGAAGCTTTCTTT
TRBV13	TRBJ1-2	NA	12	NA	CASSLGPGAYTF	TGTGCCAGCAGCTTAGGCCCTGGGGCTTACACCTTC
TRBV15	TRBJ1-1	NA	14	NA	CATSSQDRNTEAFF	TGTGCCACCAGCTCCCAGGACAGGAACACTGAAGCTTTCTTT